This is a list of T cell receptor beta chains from one sample in a study of identical twins. One entry per CDR3 protein, called by TCRdb with MiXCR from the 5' RACE reads. This sample has roughly 260,000 distinct CDR3 sequences, with roughly an eighth found just once. The source material was memory (CD45RO+) T cells sorted from blood. All receptors come from a woman between 18 and 30 years old in good health. Both conserved end residues are part of each CDR3. D genes are given only for firm matches. Some rows have no size entry. The others give once, few or many, or a class for an expanded clone.

CDR3	DNA	size	D	J	V
CASSPSRGSNSRVYTF	TGTGCCAGCAGCCCCTCCAGGGGGAGTAATAGTAGGGTCTACACCTTC	few	TRBD1	TRBJ1-2	TRBV12-3/TRBV12-4
CASSLRLAGGLRTSTDTQYF	TGTGCCAGCAGCTTACGATTGGCGGGGGGGCTTCGTACAAGCACAGATACGCAGTATTTT	many	TRBD2	TRBJ2-3	TRBV11-2
CASSAVSPLHF	TGTGCCAGCAGTGCGGTTTCACCCCTCCACTTT	few	NA	TRBJ1-6	TRBV2
CADKESYNEQFF	TGTGCCGACAAGGAGTCCTACAATGAGCAGTTCTTC	few	NA	TRBJ2-1	TRBV12-3/TRBV12-4
CASSRAGTSGDNEQFF	TGTGCCAGCAGTCGAGCCGGGACTAGCGGGGACAATGAGCAGTTCTTC	NA	TRBD2	TRBJ2-1	TRBV12-3/TRBV12-4
CASSDSGELFF	TGTGCCAGTAGTGACTCCGGGGAGCTGTTTTTT	few	NA	TRBJ2-2	TRBV19
CSAQGSYNSPLHF	TGCAGTGCCCAGGGGTCCTATAATTCACCCCTCCACTTT	few	NA	TRBJ1-6	TRBV20-1
CSVGGGGFQETQYF	TGCAGCGTTGGAGGGGGCGGATTCCAAGAGACCCAGTACTTC	NA	TRBD1	TRBJ2-5	TRBV29-1
CASSDHGFDTQYF	TGTGCCAGCAGTGATCATGGTTTTGATACGCAGTATTTT	NA	NA	TRBJ2-3	TRBV25-1
CASSTGQGWDTQYF	TGTGCCAGCAGTACGGGACAGGGTTGGGATACGCAGTATTTT	NA	TRBD1	TRBJ2-3	TRBV7-9
CASSSQDRVHGYTF	TGTGCCAGCAGTTCCCAGGACAGGGTCCATGGCTACACCTTC	many	TRBD1	TRBJ1-2	TRBV28
CSARLTGEGEQFF	TGCAGTGCTAGACTGACGGGAGAGGGTGAGCAGTTCTTC	NA	NA	TRBJ2-1	TRBV20-1
CASGSGELFF	TGTGCCAGTGGTTCGGGGGAGCTGTTTTTT	NA	NA	TRBJ2-2	TRBV19
CASSRLALYTQYF	TGTGCCAGCAGCCGACTAGCTCTGTATACGCAGTATTTT	NA	TRBD2	TRBJ2-3	TRBV7-2
CASSGNWGTPVIGGNTIYF	TGTGCCAGCAGCGGGAATTGGGGGACACCTGTCATCGGGGGAAACACCATATATTTT	NA	NA	TRBJ1-3	TRBV14
CASSWGTSGDYEQYF	TGCGCCAGCAGCTGGGGGACTAGCGGAGACTACGAGCAGTACTTC	NA	TRBD2	TRBJ2-7	TRBV5-1
CASSLAGQGSETQYF	TGTGCCAGCAGCTTAGCGGGACAGGGATCGGAGACCCAGTACTTC	few	NA	TRBJ2-5	TRBV9
CASSPSQGLLHIQYF	TGTGCCAGCAGCCCCAGTCAAGGTTTACTGCACATTCAGTACTTC	NA	NA	TRBJ2-4	TRBV7-3
CASSLRDSGAFF	TGTGCCAGCAGTTTAAGAGACAGTGGGGCTTTCTTT	few	NA	TRBJ1-1	TRBV28
CASSSRSPNEQFF	TGTGCCAGCAGTTCTAGAAGCCCCAATGAGCAGTTCTTC	NA	NA	TRBJ2-1	TRBV7-2
CASSLQQGKGAFF	TGTGCCAGCAGCCTACAACAGGGGAAAGGGGCTTTCTTT	few	TRBD1	TRBJ1-1	TRBV7-9
CASSLPEDGYTF	TGCGCCAGCAGCTTGCCAGAGGATGGCTACACCTTC	many	NA	TRBJ1-2	TRBV5-1
CSALGAPGQGVNNEQFF	TGCAGTGCTTTAGGCGCCCCGGGACAGGGGGTGAACAATGAGCAGTTCTTC	NA	TRBD1	TRBJ2-1	TRBV20-1
CSASHPLAGANNEQFF	TGCAGTGCTAGTCACCCACTAGCGGGAGCCAACAATGAGCAGTTCTTC	NA	TRBD2	TRBJ2-1	TRBV20-1